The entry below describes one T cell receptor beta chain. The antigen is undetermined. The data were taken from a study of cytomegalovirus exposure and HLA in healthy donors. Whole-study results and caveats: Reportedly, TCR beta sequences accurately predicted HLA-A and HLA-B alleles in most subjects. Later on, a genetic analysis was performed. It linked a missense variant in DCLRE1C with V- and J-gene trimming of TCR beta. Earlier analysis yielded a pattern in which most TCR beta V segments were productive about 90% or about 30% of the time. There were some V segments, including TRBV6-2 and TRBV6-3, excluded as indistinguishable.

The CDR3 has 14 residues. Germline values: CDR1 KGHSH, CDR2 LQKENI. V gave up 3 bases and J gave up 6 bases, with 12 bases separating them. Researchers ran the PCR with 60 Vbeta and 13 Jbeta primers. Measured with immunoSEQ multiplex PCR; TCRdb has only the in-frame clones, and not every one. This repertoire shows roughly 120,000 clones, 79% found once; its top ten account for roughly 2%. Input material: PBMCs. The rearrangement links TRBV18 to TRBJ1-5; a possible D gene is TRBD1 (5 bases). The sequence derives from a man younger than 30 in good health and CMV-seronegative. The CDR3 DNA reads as TGTGCCAGCTCACCCGGGCAGGGTTCTCAGCCCCAGCATTTT. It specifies CASSPGQGSQPQHF. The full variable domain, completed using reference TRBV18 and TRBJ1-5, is NAGVMQNPRHLVRRRGQEARLRCSPMKGHSHVYWYRQLPEEGLKFMVYLQKENIIDESGMPKERFSAEFPKEGPSILRIQQVVRGDSAAYFCASSPGQGSQPQHFGDGTRLSIL.